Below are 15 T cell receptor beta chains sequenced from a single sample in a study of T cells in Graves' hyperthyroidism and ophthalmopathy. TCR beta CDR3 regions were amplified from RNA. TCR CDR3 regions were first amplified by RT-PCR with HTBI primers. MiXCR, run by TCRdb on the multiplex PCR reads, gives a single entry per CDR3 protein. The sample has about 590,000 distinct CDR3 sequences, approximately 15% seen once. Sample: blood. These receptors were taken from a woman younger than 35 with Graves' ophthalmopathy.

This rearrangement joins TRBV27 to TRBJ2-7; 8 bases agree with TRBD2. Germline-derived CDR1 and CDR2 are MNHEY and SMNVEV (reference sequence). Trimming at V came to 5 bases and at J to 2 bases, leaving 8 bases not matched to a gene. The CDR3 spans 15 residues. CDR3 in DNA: TGTGCCAGCAGTCCGGGGGGGGGGACCCCCTACGAGCAGTACTTC. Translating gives CASSPGGGTPYEQYF.

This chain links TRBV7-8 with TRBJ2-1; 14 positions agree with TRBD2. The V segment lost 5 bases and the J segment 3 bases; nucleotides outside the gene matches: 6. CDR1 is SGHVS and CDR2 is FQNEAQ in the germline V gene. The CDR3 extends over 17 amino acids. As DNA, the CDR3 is TGTGCCAGCAGCCTTCGAGGGACTAGCGGGAGCTACAATGAGCAGTTCTTC. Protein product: CASSLRGTSGSYNEQFF.

The CDR3 here is CASSLGGRPEQFF. CDR3 nucleotides: TGTGCCAGCAGCTTAGGGGGCAGGCCCGAGCAGTTCTTC. The V call is TRBV7-3, the J call TRBJ2-1, with TRBD1 as a possible D gene (6 bases). Trimming took 2 bases from V and 10 from J, leaving 12 bases between them. The CDR3 has 13 amino acids. CDR1 and CDR2 (germline): SGHTA, FQGTGA.

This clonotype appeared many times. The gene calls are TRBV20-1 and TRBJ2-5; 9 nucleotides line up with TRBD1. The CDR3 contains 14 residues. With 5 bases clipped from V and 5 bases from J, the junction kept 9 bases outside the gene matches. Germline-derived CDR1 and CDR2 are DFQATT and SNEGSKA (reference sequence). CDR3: CSASGTGRGETQYF. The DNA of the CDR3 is TGCAGTGCTTCCGGGACAGGGCGGGGGGAGACCCAGTACTTC.

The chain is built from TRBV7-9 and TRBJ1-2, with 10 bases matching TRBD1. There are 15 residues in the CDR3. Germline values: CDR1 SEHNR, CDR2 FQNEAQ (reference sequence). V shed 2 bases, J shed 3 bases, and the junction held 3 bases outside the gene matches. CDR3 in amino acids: CASSLPTGGYYGYTF. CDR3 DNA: TGTGCCAGCAGCTTACCGACAGGGGGCTACTATGGCTACACCTTC.

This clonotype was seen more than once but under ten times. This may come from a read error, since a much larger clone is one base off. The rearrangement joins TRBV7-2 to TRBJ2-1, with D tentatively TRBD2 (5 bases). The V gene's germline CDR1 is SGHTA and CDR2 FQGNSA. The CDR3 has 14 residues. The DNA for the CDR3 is TGTGCCAGCAGCTTAGTCCAGTCGGGGAATGAGCAGCTCTTC. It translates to CASSLVQSGNEQLF. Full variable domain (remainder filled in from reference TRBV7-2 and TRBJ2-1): GAGVSQSPSNKVTEKGKDVELRCDPISGHTALYWYRQSLGQGLEFLIYFQGNSAPDKSGLPSDRFSAERTGGSVSTLTIQRTQQEDSAVYLCASSLVQSGNEQLFGPGTRLTVL.

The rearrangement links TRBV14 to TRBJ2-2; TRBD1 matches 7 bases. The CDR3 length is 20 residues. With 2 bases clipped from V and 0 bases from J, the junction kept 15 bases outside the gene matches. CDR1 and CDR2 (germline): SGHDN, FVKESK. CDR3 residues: CASSQKPVLVDRTNTGELFF. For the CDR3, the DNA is TGTGCCAGCAGCCAAAAACCCGTGTTAGTGGACAGGACGAACACCGGGGAGCTGTTTTTT.

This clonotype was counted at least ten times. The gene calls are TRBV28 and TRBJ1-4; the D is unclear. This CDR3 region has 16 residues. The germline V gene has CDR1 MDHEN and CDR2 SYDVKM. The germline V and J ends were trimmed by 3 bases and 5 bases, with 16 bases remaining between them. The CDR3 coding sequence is TGTGCCAGCAGTTTGTCTCAGGCAGTAGGGAATGAAAAACTGTTTTTT. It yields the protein CASSLSQAVGNEKLFF.

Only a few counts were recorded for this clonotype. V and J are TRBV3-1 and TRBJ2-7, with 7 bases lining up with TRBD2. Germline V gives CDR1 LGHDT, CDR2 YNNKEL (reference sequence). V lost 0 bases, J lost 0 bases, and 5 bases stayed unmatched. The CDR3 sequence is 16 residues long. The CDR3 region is CASSQDRAGLSYEQYF. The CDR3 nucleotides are TGTGCCAGCAGCCAAGATCGAGCGGGACTCTCCTACGAGCAGTACTTC.

The CDR3 DNA follows: TGCAGTGCCCTAGACGAGGGACAGGGAGCCTATGGCTACACCTTC. This encodes CSALDEGQGAYGYTF. The chain combines TRBV20-1 with TRBJ1-2; 9 bases match TRBD1. Trimming took 6 bases from V and 4 from J; bases not matched to a gene: 12. The CDR3 is made up of 15 amino acids. Germline V gene sequence: CDR1 DFQATT, CDR2 SNEGSKA (reference sequence).

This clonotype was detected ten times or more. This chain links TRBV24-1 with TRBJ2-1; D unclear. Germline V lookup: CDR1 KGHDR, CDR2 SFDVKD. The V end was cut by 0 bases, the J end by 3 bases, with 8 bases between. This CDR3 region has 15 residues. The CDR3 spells CATSDLTVHYNEQFF. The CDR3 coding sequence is TGTGCCACCAGTGATTTGACGGTTCACTACAATGAGCAGTTCTTC.

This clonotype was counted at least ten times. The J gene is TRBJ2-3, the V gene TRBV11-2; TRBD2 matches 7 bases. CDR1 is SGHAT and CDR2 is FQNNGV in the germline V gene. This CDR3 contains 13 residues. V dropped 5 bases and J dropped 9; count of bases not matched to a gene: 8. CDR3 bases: TGTGCCAGCAGCCCGAGCTCGGGGGGAACGCAGTATTTT. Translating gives CASSPSSGGTQYF.

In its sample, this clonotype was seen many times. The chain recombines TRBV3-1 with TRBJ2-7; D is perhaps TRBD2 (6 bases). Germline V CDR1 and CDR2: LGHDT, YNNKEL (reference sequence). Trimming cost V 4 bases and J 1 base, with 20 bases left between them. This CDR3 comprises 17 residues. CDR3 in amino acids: CASSPWSGVANSYEQYF. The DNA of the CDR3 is TGTGCCAGCAGCCCTTGGTCGGGAGTGGCAAATTCCTACGAGCAGTACTTC.

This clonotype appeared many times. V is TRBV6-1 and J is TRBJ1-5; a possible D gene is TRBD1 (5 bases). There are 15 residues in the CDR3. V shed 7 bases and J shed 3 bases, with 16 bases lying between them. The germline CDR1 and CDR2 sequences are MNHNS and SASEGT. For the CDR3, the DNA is TGTGCCAGCAACGCGGGCAGGGCGTACAATCAGCCCCAGCATTTT. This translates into CASNAGRAYNQPQHF.

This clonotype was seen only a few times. The CDR3 nucleotides read TGTGCCAGCTCACGAGGGCAGATGCCACGAGACAATGAGCAGTTCTTC. Protein sequence: CASSRGQMPRDNEQFF. The rearrangement joins TRBV18 to TRBJ2-1; D is perhaps TRBD2 (5 bases). The CDR3 totals 16 residues. The ends were cut back, 4 bases at V and 5 bases at J, with 18 bases in the middle. Germline lookup yields CDR1 KGHSH and CDR2 LQKENI.